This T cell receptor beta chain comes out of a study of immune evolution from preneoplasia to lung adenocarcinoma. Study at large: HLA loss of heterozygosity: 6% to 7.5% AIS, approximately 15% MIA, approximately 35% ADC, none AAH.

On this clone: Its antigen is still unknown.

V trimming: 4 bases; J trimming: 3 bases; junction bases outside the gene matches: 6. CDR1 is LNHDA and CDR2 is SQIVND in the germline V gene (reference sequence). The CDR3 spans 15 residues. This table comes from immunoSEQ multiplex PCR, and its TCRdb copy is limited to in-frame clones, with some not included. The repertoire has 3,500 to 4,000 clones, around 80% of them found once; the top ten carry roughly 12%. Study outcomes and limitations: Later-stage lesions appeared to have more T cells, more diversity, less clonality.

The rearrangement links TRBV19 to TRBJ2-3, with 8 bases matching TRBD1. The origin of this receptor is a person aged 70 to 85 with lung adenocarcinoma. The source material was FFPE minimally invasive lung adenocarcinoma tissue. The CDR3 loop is CASSKTGVGTDTQYF. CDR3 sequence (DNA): TGTGCCAGTAGTAAGACAGGGGTGGGAACAGATACGCAGTATTTT.